These 8 T cell receptor beta chains share one sample of origin, sequenced in a study of human thymus T cells. Sequenced by immunoSEQ multiplex PCR; TCRdb stores in-frame clones only, minus some. The sample gives tens of thousands of clones, around 96% of which show up once; around 0.03% is in the top ten. Thymus pieces cut out during corrective heart surgery were the tissue that was used. The source material was thymus tissue. Receptors were obtained from a boy younger than two with a congenital heart defect but otherwise immunologically healthy.

This clone was seen only once. This sequence joins TRBV30 and TRBJ1-1; D gene unclear. The length of the CDR3 is 13 residues. V lost 7 bases and J lost 6, with 18 bases in between. Germline CDR1 GTSNPN, CDR2 SVGIG (reference sequence). Here the CDR3 DNA reads TGTGCCTCTTTTCCGGGAGGGAGGTCTGAAGCTTTCTTT. This encodes CASFPGGRSEAFF.

The rearrangement uses TRBV5-6 and TRBJ2-2, with a tentative D call TRBD1 (6 bases). Per germline, CDR1 SGHDT and CDR2 YYEEEE. The ends were cut back, 4 bases at V and 0 bases at J, with 19 bases in the middle. The CDR3 runs 18 residues. CDR3 residues: CASSGGAIGGPNTGELFF. CDR3 in DNA: TGTGCCAGCAGCGGGGGAGCAATTGGGGGCCCGAACACCGGGGAGCTGTTTTTT.

This sequence joins TRBV18 and TRBJ2-7, with TRBD1 as a possible D gene (6 bases). This CDR3 contains 17 residues. The V gene lost 0 bases and the J gene lost 2 bases, with 17 bases spanning the gap. Germline-derived CDR1 and CDR2 are KGHSH and LQKENI. This chain's CDR3 is CASSPPLVGRGPYEQYF. For the CDR3, the DNA is TGTGCCAGCTCACCACCGTTGGTGGGCAGGGGTCCCTACGAGCAGTACTTC. Variable domain in full (rest from reference TRBV18 and TRBJ2-7): NAGVMQNPRHLVRRRGQEARLRCSPMKGHSHVYWYRQLPEEGLKFMVYLQKENIIDESGMPKERFSAEFPKEGPSILRIQQVVRGDSAAYFCASSPPLVGRGPYEQYFGPGTRLTVT.

The rearrangement joins TRBV7-9 to TRBJ1-2; 9 nucleotides match TRBD1. CDR1 and CDR2 (germline): SEHNR, FQNEAQ (reference sequence). The CDR3 is made up of 15 amino acids. J lost 0 bases, V lost 8 bases, and 7 bases had no gene match. CDR3 in DNA: TGTGCCAGCGCTGGGACAGGGTTAGCTAACTATGGCTACACCTTC. It yields the protein CASAGTGLANYGYTF.

The chain employs TRBV14 and TRBJ2-3, with 8 positions matching TRBD2. Germline CDR1 SGHDN, CDR2 FVKESK. This CDR3 is 17 amino acids long. V was clipped by 2 bases and J by 0 bases; unmatched bases: 7. For the CDR3, the DNA is TGTGCCAGCAGCCAAAGGACTAGCAGGACCAGCACAGATACGCAGTATTTT. It specifies CASSQRTSRTSTDTQYF.

The gene calls are TRBV15 and TRBJ1-1; no definite D call. CDR1 is LNHNV, CDR2 YYDKDF, per germline (reference sequence). The CDR3 covers 15 residues. V was pared by 0 bases and J by 4 bases, with 12 bases between. DNA for the CDR3: TGTGCCACCAGCAGAGATCGTTTCGAGGGCACTGAAGCTTTCTTT. It specifies CATSRDRFEGTEAFF.

This chain connects TRBV18 to TRBJ2-4; the match to TRBD1 covers 7 bases. The germline V gene encodes CDR1 KGHSH and CDR2 LQKENI. The CDR3 is 14 amino acids. The ends lost 4 bases at V and 3 bases at J; junction bases unmatched: 3. The CDR3 nucleotides are TGTGCCAGCTCACGGGACAGAGACAAAAACATTCAGTACTTC. This translates into CASSRDRDKNIQYF.

This chain joins TRBV2 and TRBJ2-3; TRBD2 matches 9 bases. Germline loops: CDR1 SNHLY, CDR2 FYNNEI. There are 17 residues in the CDR3. With 7 bases clipped from V and 1 base from J, the junction kept 12 bases outside the gene matches. CDR3 in amino acids: CASTGLAPFNCTDTQYF. Written as DNA, the CDR3 is TGTGCCAGCACGGGACTAGCTCCCTTCAACTGCACAGATACGCAGTATTTT.